The present entry profiles one T cell receptor (beta chain) with its context. Its antigen is as yet unknown. The CDR3 regions of TCR beta were amplified from RNA transcripts. HTBI primers were used for first-round RT-PCR of the TCR CDR3. MiXCR was run by TCRdb on the multiplex PCR reads, yielding one entry per CDR3 protein. The table records hundreds of thousands of distinct CDR3 sequences, 12% to 15% of them present only once. This specimen belongs to a study of T cells in Graves' hyperthyroidism and ophthalmopathy. Study-wide findings and caveats: Blood also held most thyroid clonotypes expanded beyond 0.001. Ophthalmopathy, as predicted by the model, came a median roughly 6.8 months after the prediction.

The hyperthyroidism was newly diagnosed and had lasted under 2 months; the patients were aged 18 to 65. Uncontrolled infection, other autoimmune disease, pregnancy and lactation each barred patients from inclusion. Sequencing was done on a sample of blood. The sequence was collected from a young woman with Graves' hyperthyroidism.

CDR3 coding DNA: TGTGCCAAGACTAGCGGGGGCGGGACCCAGTACTTC. Translated: CAKTSGGGTQYF. V usage is TRBV2 and J usage is TRBJ2-5; TRBD2 matches at 12 bases. The CDR3 contains 12 residues. The germline V gene has CDR1 SNHLY and CDR2 FYNNEI. After removal of 10 bases from V and 7 bases from J, the junction contained 4 bases not matched to a gene.